One sample yielded the 30 T cell receptor beta chains listed below, sequenced in a study of T cells after yellow fever vaccination. A single record per CDR3 protein comes from TCRdb applying MiXCR to the 5' RACE reads. The sample holds 250,000 or so distinct CDR3 sequences; about 3.7% are singletons and the top ten take about a fifth. Specimen: PBMCs, collected 15 days after the yellow fever booster vaccination. These receptors were obtained from a man in his late teens or twenties who received the YFV17D yellow fever vaccine.

This clonotype was seen many times. V usage is TRBV10-3 and J usage is TRBJ1-5; D is undetermined. Germline CDR1 is ENHRY and CDR2 is SYGVKD. This CDR3 region has 14 residues. V lost 0 bases and J lost 5, with 8 bases in between. The CDR3 loop is CAISESGWDQPQHF. CDR3 nucleotide sequence: TGTGCCATCAGTGAGTCGGGGTGGGATCAGCCCCAGCATTTT.

The sample holds many counts of this clonotype. The chain is built from TRBV20-1 and TRBJ2-7, with no clear D. The V gene's germline CDR1 is DFQATT and CDR2 SNEGSKA (reference sequence). V lost 1 base, J lost 2 bases, and 9 bases lay in between. The CDR3 is 13 residues long. CDR3 coding DNA: TGCAGTGCTAGAGGAGTCTCCCCCTACGAGCAGTACGTC. Its protein is CSARGVSPYEQYV.

This clonotype was detected many times. The chain combines TRBV4-1 with TRBJ2-5; weak D call: TRBD1 (5 bases). The V and J ends lost 2 bases and 0 bases respectively, with 10 bases between them. Germline CDR1 is MGHRA and CDR2 is YSYEKL. This CDR3 contains 15 residues. CDR3: CASSQTGTYQETQYF. CDR3 in DNA: TGCGCCAGCAGCCAAACAGGAACGTACCAAGAGACCCAGTACTTC.

This clonotype has ten or more counts. The CDR3 DNA sequence: TGTGCCAGCAGCCAAGGAGCGGGGGCCCAGGTTACGCAGTATTTT. Translating it yields CASSQGAGAQVTQYF. The chain has TRBV3-1 and TRBJ2-3; 8 bases line up with TRBD2. Germline CDR1 reads LGHDT; CDR2 reads YNNKEL (reference sequence). The length of the CDR3 is 15 residues. V lost 1 base, J lost 8 bases, and 8 bases stayed unmatched.

This clonotype appeared many times. The rearrangement joins TRBV12-3 or TRBV12-4 to TRBJ1-1; D not resolved. Trimming removed 2 bases from V and 5 bases from J, with 9 bases in between. The CDR3 loop spans 13 amino acids. In nucleotides, the CDR3 is TGTGCCAGCAGTTTATCCGGACGGACTGAAGCTTTCTTT. The encoded protein is CASSLSGRTEAFF.

This clonotype occurred many times. The J gene is TRBJ2-7, the V gene TRBV11-2, with D perhaps TRBD1 (6 bases). Germline values: CDR1 SGHAT, CDR2 FQNNGV. V shed 5 bases and J shed 5 bases, with 25 bases lying between them. The CDR3 is 17 amino acids. The DNA of the CDR3 is TGTGCCAGCAGCCTCCGGGACAACGGTCCTAGTCTCAACGAGCAGTACTTC. It encodes CASSLRDNGPSLNEQYF. Variable domain in full (rest from reference TRBV11-2 and TRBJ2-7): EAGVAQSPRYKIIEKRQSVAFWCNPISGHATLYWYQQILGQGPKLLIQFQNNGVVDDSQLPKDRFSAERLKGVDSTLKIQPAKLEDSAVYLCASSLRDNGPSLNEQYFGPGTRLTVT.

This clonotype was counted many times. The chain employs TRBV20-1 and TRBJ2-7; D is perhaps TRBD1 (6 bases). Germline lookup yields CDR1 DFQATT and CDR2 SNEGSKA (reference sequence). The CDR3 sequence is 14 residues long. V lost 0 bases and J lost 1, with 10 bases in between. This CDR3 is CSAREPGHSYEQYV. The CDR3 nucleotides read TGCAGTGCTAGAGAGCCGGGACATTCCTACGAGCAGTACGTC.

The sample holds many counts of this clonotype. V usage is TRBV4-3 and J usage is TRBJ1-6, with a tentative D call TRBD1 (6 bases). Trimming removed 2 bases from V and 6 bases from J, with 11 bases in between. CDR1 and CDR2 from the germline V gene are LGHNA and YSLEER. The CDR3 length is 15 residues. In nucleotides, the CDR3 is TGCGCCAGCAGCCAAACCGGGACAAGTAATTCACCCCTCCACTTT. Its protein product is CASSQTGTSNSPLHF.

This clonotype was recorded many times. The gene calls are TRBV7-2 and TRBJ2-7; D is possibly TRBD2 (6 bases). Trimming removed 3 bases from V and 5 bases from J, with 14 bases in between. The CDR3 runs to 14 residues. In germline, CDR1 is SGHTA, CDR2 FQGNSA. The CDR3 bases are TGTGCCAGCAGCTTCCGAGGAGGGGACCACGAGCAGTACTTC. Translating gives CASSFRGGDHEQYF.

This clonotype was seen a handful of times. This chain links TRBV12-3 or TRBV12-4 with TRBJ2-6, with 7 bases identical to TRBD2. The trim removed 5 bases at V and 0 bases at J, leaving 13 bases unmatched. CDR3 length: 19 residues. The CDR3 region is CASSLGLSGAVSGANVLTF. The CDR3 bases are TGTGCCAGCAGTCTAGGACTGAGCGGGGCCGTCTCTGGGGCCAACGTCCTGACTTTC.

This clonotype was recorded at least ten times. This chain uses TRBV20-1 with TRBJ2-1, with D maybe TRBD1 (6 bases). The CDR3 consists of 14 residues. Trimming took 7 bases from V and 3 from J, leaving 16 bases between them. Germline V lookup: CDR1 DFQATT, CDR2 SNEGSKA (reference sequence). This chain's CDR3 is CSVPDSWGYNEQFF. The CDR3 coding sequence is TGCAGTGTTCCGGACAGTTGGGGCTACAATGAGCAGTTCTTC.

This clonotype was seen repeatedly, ten times or more. CDR3 residues: CASSNPTSGGEYEQYF. The CDR3 nucleotides read TGTGCCAGCAGCAATCCCACTAGCGGGGGAGAATACGAGCAGTACTTC. J is TRBJ2-7 and V is TRBV21-1; the table's D call, TRBD2, was not checked against the DNA. TRBV21-1 is a pseudogene. CDR3 size: 16 residues.

This clonotype was seen many times. The rearrangement links TRBV4-2 to TRBJ1-2, with 7 bases that match TRBD1. The CDR3 has 14 amino acids. Germline CDR1 and CDR2: LGHNA and YNFKEQ. V trimming: 2 bases; J trimming: 3 bases; junction bases outside the gene matches: 3. The CDR3: CASSQPGTDYGYTF. The CDR3 DNA reads as TGTGCCAGCAGCCAACCCGGGACAGACTATGGCTACACCTTC.

The chain uses TRBV13 and TRBJ1-2, with D possibly matching TRBD1 (5 bases). The germline CDR1 and CDR2 sequences are PRHDT and FYEKMQ (reference sequence). The CDR3 is made up of 14 amino acids. Trimming stripped 2 bases from V and 2 bases from J, with 9 bases between. This chain's CDR3 is CASSLMGGNYGYTF. As DNA, the CDR3 is TGTGCCAGCAGCTTAATGGGGGGGAACTATGGCTACACCTTC.

This clonotype showed up many times. The rearrangement links TRBV6-2 or TRBV6-3 to TRBJ2-1, with D perhaps matching TRBD1 (6 bases). V dropped 6 bases and J dropped 7 bases, with 13 bases sitting between them. The CDR3 contains 13 residues. Germline V gene lookup returns CDR1 MNHEY and CDR2 SVGEGT. The CDR3 is CASRYQGLNEQFF. The CDR3 DNA reads TGTGCCAGCAGGTATCAGGGGTTGAATGAGCAGTTCTTC.

This clonotype was counted ten times or more. J is TRBJ2-3 and V is TRBV20-1, with D uncertain. V lost 3 bases and J lost 2, with 12 bases in between. The V gene's germline CDR1 is DFQATT and CDR2 SNEGSKA (reference sequence). The CDR3 extends over 14 amino acids. The CDR3 sequence is CSARGRVPTDTQYF. The CDR3 nucleotides read TGCAGTGCTAGGGGCCGTGTACCCACAGATACGCAGTATTTT.

This chain links TRBV3-1 with TRBJ1-6; D uncertain. The CDR3 covers 15 residues. Germline CDR1 is LGHDT and CDR2 is YNNKEL (reference sequence). V shed 1 base and J shed 8 bases, with 12 bases lying between them. CDR3 region: CASSQGAGLDSPLHF. CDR3 nucleotides: TGTGCCAGCAGCCAAGGGGCCGGGCTAGATTCACCCCTCCACTTT.

This clonotype has a count of ten or more. A much larger clone lies one base from this, so it may be a read error. The genes are TRBV6-4 and TRBJ2-3, with 12 bases fitting TRBD2. This CDR3 is built from 15 residues. The junction had 0 bases not matched to a gene; V was cut back by 4 bases and J by 1 base. CDR1 is MRHNA, CDR2 SNTAGT, per germline. CDR3 nucleotides: TGTGCCAGCAGTGGGACTAGCGGGGGCACAGATACGCAGTATTTT. Translating it yields CASSGTSGGTDTQYF.

This clonotype was detected ten times or more. This sequence joins TRBV12-3 or TRBV12-4 and TRBJ2-5; 11 positions agree with TRBD1. V gave up 5 bases and J gave up 1 base; unmatched junction bases: 3. CDR3 length equals 15 residues. The CDR3 region is CASSPDRGPQETQYF. The CDR3 DNA is TGTGCCAGCAGTCCGGACAGGGGGCCCCAAGAGACCCAGTACTTC.

This clonotype was recorded many times. The gene calls are TRBV5-1 and TRBJ2-5; 7 bases match TRBD2. Trimming removed 4 bases from V and 5 bases from J; junction bases left unmatched: 8. Germline CDR1 and CDR2: SGHRS and YFSETQ. This CDR3 contains 14 residues. The CDR3 bases are TGCGCCAGCAGCGAAGAGCGGGGTGGGGAGACCCAGTACTTC. Protein sequence: CASSEERGGETQYF.

This clonotype came up many times. The genes are TRBV28 and TRBJ1-1; TRBD1 is a possible D gene (5 bases). Between the trimmed V and J ends, which lost 4 bases and 3 bases, there was a span of 12 bases. CDR3 size: 14 residues. Germline CDR1 MDHEN, CDR2 SYDVKM. CDR3 nucleotides: TGTGCCAGCAGTTGGGACGTACGGGACACTGAAGCTTTCTTT. Amino acid sequence: CASSWDVRDTEAFF.

This clonotype appeared many times. The V gene is TRBV21-1, the J gene TRBJ2-7; the table's D call, TRBD1, has no DNA check behind it. TRBV21-1 is listed as a pseudogene. The CDR3 is 15 amino acids. CDR3 sequence (DNA): TGTGCCAGCAGCAAAGCGCGACAGGGCCCATACGAGCAGTACTTC. This codes for CASSKARQGPYEQYF.

The chain joins TRBV18 to TRBJ1-5; no firm D call. Germline CDR1 is KGHSH and CDR2 is LQKENI. This CDR3 is 15 amino acids long. V was pared by 3 bases and J by 5 bases, with 14 bases between. In nucleotides, the CDR3 is TGTGCCAGCTCACCCCCCCACAGCCCCGATCAGCCCCAGCATTTT. It translates to CASSPPHSPDQPQHF.

In its sample, this clonotype was seen many times. V and J are TRBV7-2 and TRBJ1-2, with 7 bases lining up with TRBD1. The CDR3 is 16 amino acids. J was trimmed by 0 bases and V by 3 bases; bases with no gene match: 7. The germline V gene has CDR1 SGHTA and CDR2 FQGNSA. The CDR3 is CASSLGTALANYGYTF. The DNA for the CDR3 is TGTGCCAGCAGCTTGGGGACAGCTCTAGCTAACTATGGCTACACCTTC.

This clonotype was seen a few times. This CDR3 is CASSTTVPDTQYF. DNA for the CDR3: TGTGCCAGCAGCACGACAGTCCCAGATACGCAGTATTTT. The genes are TRBV7-2 and TRBJ2-3, with D possibly being TRBD1 (5 bases). Trimming took 5 bases from V and 4 from J, leaving 10 bases between them. Germline-derived CDR1 and CDR2 are SGHTA and FQGNSA. The CDR3 has 13 residues.

This clonotype was recorded at least ten times. The V call is TRBV6-2 or TRBV6-3, the J call TRBJ2-7; 7 nucleotides align to TRBD2. Trimming took 6 bases from V and 3 from J; bases not matched to a gene: 5. The CDR3 has 13 amino acids. Germline V CDR1 and CDR2: MNHEY, SVGEGT. The CDR3 DNA sequence: TGTGCCAGCAGATGGGGGACTATCTACGAGCAGTACTTC. Translation gives CASRWGTIYEQYF.

CDR3 sequence (DNA): TGCGCCAGCAGCCAAAACCGGGCAGGTGAGGATACGCAGTATTTT. Protein: CASSQNRAGEDTQYF. V is TRBV4-3 and J is TRBJ2-3; D remains ambiguous. V was trimmed by 2 bases and J by 6 bases, leaving 15 bases between them. Germline CDR1 LGHNA, CDR2 YSLEER. The CDR3 spans 15 residues.

This clonotype was found many times. This chain joins TRBV5-6 and TRBJ2-5; perhaps TRBD2 as D (5 bases). Germline V lookup: CDR1 SGHDT, CDR2 YYEEEE. The CDR3 is 12 residues long. V shed 4 bases and J shed 9 bases, with 13 bases lying between them. The CDR3 loop is CASSPGGQSQYF. The CDR3, as DNA: TGTGCCAGCAGCCCTGGCGGGCAGTCCCAGTACTTC.

This clonotype was recorded at least ten times. J is TRBJ2-7 and V is TRBV10-3; D not resolved. This CDR3 has 15 residues. The V end lost 6 bases, the J end lost 0 bases, and 15 bases lay between the germline ends. Germline V gives CDR1 ENHRY, CDR2 SYGVKD. This CDR3 is CAIRGGPSSSYEQYV. DNA for the CDR3: TGTGCCATCAGGGGTGGGCCGTCGAGCTCCTACGAGCAGTACGTC.

The chain joins TRBV19 to TRBJ1-1; 8 bases agree with TRBD1. The CDR3 spans 15 residues. The V gene end was trimmed by 5 bases and the J gene end by 4 bases; junction bases not matched to a gene: 9. Per the germline V gene, CDR1 is LNHDA and CDR2 is SQIVND (reference sequence). CDR3 bases: TGTGCCAGTAGTGCGACCGGGACAGGTTCCACTGAAGCTTTCTTT. It yields the protein CASSATGTGSTEAFF.